This TCR beta chain is from a study of blood T cell repertoires in COVID-19. For the study at large: PBMCs, B-cell-depleted T cells, or T cells provided the cDNA or gDNA that made up the material.

Here immunoSEQ multiplex PCR was the method, and the copy in TCRdb shows in-frame clones only, minus some. The repertoire holds about 180,000 clones, with approximately 87% as singletons. Trimming stripped 6 bases from V and 3 bases from J, with 9 bases between. The germline V gene has CDR1 MNHEY and CDR2 SVGAGI. The CDR3 is made up of 13 amino acids. Seattle patients were enrolled during active infection and followed longitudinally. This clone was counted between two and nine times. This rearrangement joins TRBV6-5 to TRBJ1-5; D is unresolved. The clonotype comes from a person aged 70 to 85 with COVID-19, enrolled during active disease. The sequenced sample consisted of peripheral blood. The CDR3 nucleotides are TGTGCCAGCAGAACCCGGGACAATCAGCCCCAGCATTTT. It codes for CASRTRDNQPQHF.